This TCR beta chain comes out of a study of cytomegalovirus exposure and HLA in healthy donors. About the study: Within an early data release were around 87 million unique TCRs drawn from HLA-typed donors.

The V gene's germline CDR1 is LNHNV and CDR2 YYDKDF (reference sequence). The CDR3 spans 15 residues. V lost 3 bases and J 3 bases, leaving 12 bases between the germline ends. Study-level points and caveats: In a later analysis, at a false discovery rate of 0.05, some 17,000 TCR beta sequences were associated with HLA alleles. Apparent HLA restriction characterized most CMV-associated TCR beta chains in a later analysis.

It was with 60 Vbeta and 13 Jbeta primers that the PCR ran. Here immunoSEQ multiplex PCR was the method, and the copy in TCRdb shows in-frame clones only, minus some. The sample has roughly 100,000 clones; 65% to 80% are singletons. Points on this clone: Its matching antigen is unknown.

Sequencing was performed on PBMCs. The chain is built from TRBV15 and TRBJ1-5; D may be TRBD1 (5 bases). This receptor was identified in a woman aged 18-29 years in good health and CMV-seropositive. The CDR3 here is CATSSRGGYNQPQHF. The CDR3 nucleotides read TGTGCCACCAGCAGTCGGGGGGGGTACAATCAGCCCCAGCATTTT. Filled out from reference TRBV15 and TRBJ1-5, the complete variable domain reads DAMVIQNPRYQVTQFGKPVTLSCSQTLNHNVMYWYQQKSSQAPKLLFHYYDKDFNNEADTPDNFQSRRPNTSFCFLDIRSPGLGDTAMYLCATSSRGGYNQPQHFGDGTRLSIL.